The source of this T cell receptor beta chain is a study of T cells in Graves' hyperthyroidism and ophthalmopathy. Those with hyperthyroidism were 18 to 65 years old, newly diagnosed, and ill for under 2 months. Patients having uncontrolled infection, another autoimmune disease, pregnancy or lactation were not included. Amplification yielded TCR beta CDR3 regions, with RNA transcripts as the source. RT-PCR in the first round (using the HTBI primer set) targeted the TCR CDR3. MiXCR, run by TCRdb on the multiplex PCR reads, gives a single entry per CDR3 protein. The sample includes roughly 500,000 distinct CDR3 sequences, about 15% seen only once; the top ten take more than 4.5%. On this clonotype itself: What it binds is not known. One base away lies a much larger clone, so this may be a sequencing read error.

Whole-study results and caveats: Most clonotypes expanded in the thyroid (above 0.001) were also present in blood.

Specimen: blood. The sequence was obtained from a woman aged 25-40 years with Graves' hyperthyroidism that later progressed to Graves' ophthalmopathy.

CDR3 in DNA: TGTGCCAGCAGTCCCGGGACTTACCCCTACGAGCAGTACTTC. Amino acids: CASSPGTYPYEQYF. The chain employs TRBV6-1 and TRBJ2-7; possible D gene TRBD2, 6 bases. V was trimmed by 5 bases and J by 2 bases, leaving 13 bases between them. The germline gives CDR1 MNHNS, CDR2 SASEGT. This CDR3 is 14 amino acids long.